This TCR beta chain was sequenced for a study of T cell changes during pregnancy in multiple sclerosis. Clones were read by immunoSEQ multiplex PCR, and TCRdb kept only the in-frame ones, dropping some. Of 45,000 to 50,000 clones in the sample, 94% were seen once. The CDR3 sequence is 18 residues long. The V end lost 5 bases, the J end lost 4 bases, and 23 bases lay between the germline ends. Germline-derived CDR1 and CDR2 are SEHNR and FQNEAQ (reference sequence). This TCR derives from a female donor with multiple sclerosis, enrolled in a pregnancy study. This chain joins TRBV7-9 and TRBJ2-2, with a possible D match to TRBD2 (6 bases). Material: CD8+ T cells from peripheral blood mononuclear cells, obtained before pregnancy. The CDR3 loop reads CASSDGGRGFAGTGELFF. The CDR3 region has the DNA TGTGCCAGCAGCGACGGGGGACGGGGATTTGCGGGCACCGGGGAGCTGTTTTTT.